The rows below give T cell receptor beta chains drawn from one sample of a study of T-cell memory formation after mild COVID-19. TCRdb re-analysed the 5' RACE reads in MiXCR, keeping a single row per CDR3 protein. The table lists about 350,000 distinct CDR3 sequences, roughly an eighth of them singletons. Sequenced sample: PBMCs or a T cell subset sorted from them (not recorded which). All receptors come from a man aged 18 to 29 who had mild COVID-19 (a few samples of this study predate the infection). Cell type and time point are not known. Both conserved end residues are part of each CDR3. A D gene is named only where the DNA matches it firmly. Some rows mark clone size as missing; the rest say once, few, many or name a class of expanded clone.

TRBV6-5	TRBJ2-5	NA	NA	CASSYRGDWETQYF	TGTGCCAGCAGTTACCGAGGCGATTGGGAGACCCAGTACTTC
TRBV20-1	TRBJ2-3	NA	many	CSARDLGGLDTQYF	TGCAGTGCTAGAGATCTAGGGGGGTTGGATACGCAGTATTTT
TRBV5-4	TRBJ2-7	TRBD2	NA	CASSQTSGSYEQYF	TGTGCCAGCAGCCAGACTAGCGGGTCCTACGAGCAGTACTTC
TRBV12-3/TRBV12-4	TRBJ1-2	NA	few	CASTLESRGYTF	TGTGCCAGCACCCTCGAGTCCCGAGGCTACACCTTC
TRBV12-3/TRBV12-4	TRBJ2-3	TRBD2	many	CASRRGGPTDTQYF	TGTGCCAGCAGGCGGGGGGGGCCCACAGATACGCAGTATTTT
TRBV20-1	TRBJ1-2	NA	NA	CSARESNLRGYTF	TGCAGTGCTAGAGAGTCGAACCTACGTGGCTACACCTTC
TRBV11-2	TRBJ2-3	NA	few	CASSSPRKEFSTDTQYF	TGTGCCAGCAGCTCTCCAAGGAAGGAATTTTCAACAGATACGCAGTATTTT
TRBV5-1	TRBJ2-3	TRBD1	few	CASSSRQGRNTDTQYF	TGCGCCAGCAGCTCTCGACAGGGGAGGAACACAGATACGCAGTATTTT
TRBV4-3	TRBJ1-2	NA	NA	CASSQDSDYGYTF	TGCGCCAGCAGCCAAGATTCGGACTATGGCTACACCTTC
TRBV7-9	TRBJ1-2	NA	many	CASSLAIGYGYTF	TGTGCCAGCAGCTTAGCGATCGGTTATGGCTACACCTTC
TRBV11-2	TRBJ2-4	NA	NA	CASSDKRLAKNIQYF	TGTGCCAGCAGCGATAAGAGGCTAGCCAAAAACATTCAGTACTTC
TRBV4-3	TRBJ2-3	TRBD1	NA	CASSSRQGSTDTQYF	TGCGCCAGCAGCTCTCGACAGGGTAGCACAGATACGCAGTATTTT
TRBV30	TRBJ1-5	NA	few	CAWSQADNQPQHF	TGTGCCTGGAGTCAGGCAGATAATCAGCCCCAGCATTTT
TRBV12-3/TRBV12-4	TRBJ2-5	TRBD1	NA	CASTTTGLGETQYF	TGTGCCAGCACCACGACAGGGCTAGGGGAGACACAGTACTTC
TRBV3-1	TRBJ1-1	NA	NA	CASSQVLGTGLPEAFF	TGTGCCAGCAGCCAAGTCTTAGGGACTGGCTTGCCTGAAGCTTTCTTT
TRBV6-2/TRBV6-3	TRBJ2-1	NA	NA	CASSYATRSEQFF	TGTGCCAGCAGTTACGCCACTAGATCTGAGCAGTTCTTC
TRBV7-2	TRBJ1-5	NA	few	CASSLDTSNQPQHF	TGTGCCAGCAGCTTAGATACTAGCAATCAGCCCCAGCATTTT
TRBV6-5	TRBJ2-5	NA	many	CASSSTRTQETQYF	TGTGCCAGCAGTTCGACGCGGACACAAGAGACCCAGTACTTC
TRBV7-6	TRBJ1-1	NA	many	CASSLNGAEAFF	TGTGCCAGCAGCCTAAACGGGGCGGAGGCTTTCTTT
TRBV30	TRBJ2-7	NA	medium-sized	CAWSVQVQYEQYF	TGTGCCTGGAGTGTACAGGTCCAGTACGAGCAGTACTTC
TRBV27	TRBJ2-6	NA	NA	CASTERARLTGANVLTF	TGTGCCAGCACTGAAAGGGCCCGTTTAACTGGGGCCAACGTCCTGACTTTC
TRBV7-9	TRBJ2-5	NA	NA	CASSLPVQETQYF	TGTGCCAGCAGCTTACCGGTGCAAGAGACCCAGTACTTC
TRBV7-9	TRBJ2-1	NA	NA	CASSHPLGEQFF	TGTGCCAGCAGCCACCCTCTGGGGGAGCAGTTCTTC
TRBV6-1	TRBJ2-3	TRBD2	NA	CASSESGGADTQYF	TGTGCCAGCAGTGAAAGCGGGGGGGCAGATACGCAGTATTTT
TRBV18	TRBJ2-6	NA	few	CASSRGDSGANVLTF	TGTGCCAGCTCACGCGGGGATTCTGGGGCCAACGTCCTGACTTTC
TRBV6-5	TRBJ2-5	NA	NA	CASSYSSRSRGGETQYF	TGTGCCAGCAGTTACTCCTCGAGGTCCAGGGGCGGAGAGACCCAGTACTTC
TRBV28	TRBJ2-4	NA	NA	CASGRGDIQYF	TGTGCCAGCGGCAGGGGGGACATTCAGTACTTC
TRBV5-6	TRBJ1-2	TRBD1	few	CASSRRDRAIGYTF	TGTGCCAGCAGCCGCCGGGACAGGGCGATCGGCTACACCTTC
TRBV28	TRBJ2-3	TRBD1	NA	CASSFSPGGPDTQYF	TGTGCCAGCAGTTTCAGTCCAGGGGGTCCAGATACGCAGTATTTT
TRBV5-1	TRBJ1-2	NA	many	CASSRGEGGRQNYGYTF	TGCGCCAGCAGCCGAGGGGAAGGTGGGAGGCAGAACTATGGCTACACCTTC
TRBV12-3/TRBV12-4	TRBJ2-2	NA	few	CASSPSTGTNTGELFF	TGTGCCAGCAGCCCGTCAACGGGAACCAACACCGGGGAGCTGTTTTTT
TRBV7-3	TRBJ2-3	NA	NA	CASSLTAPPNTQYF	TGTGCCAGCAGCTTAACGGCCCCACCCAATACGCAGTATTTT
TRBV7-9	TRBJ2-3	NA	few	CASSLAEGGAYWTDTQYF	TGTGCCAGCAGCTTAGCGGAGGGTGGCGCTTACTGGACAGATACGCAGTATTTT
TRBV6-5	TRBJ2-3	TRBD2	few	CASTRRGGISDTQYF	TGTGCCAGCACCCGACGGGGGGGCATATCAGATACGCAGTATTTT
TRBV4-2	TRBJ2-3	NA	few	CASSQGGPDTDTQYF	TGTGCCAGCAGCCAAGGGGGGCCGGACACAGATACGCAGTATTTT
TRBV7-6	TRBJ2-3	NA	many	CASSPRPAGSTDTQYF	TGTGCCAGCAGCCCTCGCCCGGCCGGGAGCACAGATACGCAGTATTTT
TRBV6-1	TRBJ2-3	TRBD1	NA	CATVDRGRVDTQYF	TGTGCCACCGTGGACAGGGGACGGGTTGATACGCAGTATTTT
TRBV12-3/TRBV12-4	TRBJ2-7	TRBD2	NA	CASRKETTSGGESSYEQYF	TGTGCCAGCAGGAAGGAAACGACTAGCGGGGGCGAAAGCTCCTACGAGCAGTACTTC
TRBV15	TRBJ1-1	TRBD1	NA	CATSRSTGVSEAFF	TGTGCCACCAGCAGATCCACAGGGGTATCTGAAGCTTTCTTT
TRBV5-4	TRBJ2-1	NA	NA	CASSLGGAARHEQFF	TGTGCCAGCAGCTTAGGGGGGGCCGCGCGGCATGAGCAGTTCTTC
TRBV15	TRBJ1-1	TRBD1	NA	CATSTENNRGREAFF	TGTGCCACCAGCACCGAAAATAACAGGGGAAGGGAAGCTTTCTTT
TRBV6-5	TRBJ1-6	NA	NA	CASRLGRLNSPLHF	TGTGCCAGCCGACTGGGGAGACTCAATTCACCCCTCCACTTT
TRBV5-6	TRBJ1-2	TRBD1	few	CASSFGQGASSYTF	TGTGCCAGCAGCTTCGGACAGGGGGCATCGAGCTACACCTTC
TRBV5-1	TRBJ2-7	TRBD1	few	CASSLDRGLTYEQYF	TGCGCCAGCAGCTTGGACAGGGGCCTAACCTACGAGCAGTACTTC
TRBV27	TRBJ1-5	TRBD1	NA	CASSLYPSGVRGHQPQHF	TGTGCCAGCAGTTTATATCCCAGCGGAGTCAGGGGGCACCAGCCCCAGCATTTT